This entry lists 13 T cell receptor beta chains sequenced from one sample in a study of HIV-infected children after antiretroviral therapy interruption. Unique molecular identifiers were included in an RNA-based 3' RACE TCR library. TCRdb used MiXCR to reprocess the 3' RACE reads, holding one entry per CDR3 protein. The table has about 89,000 distinct CDR3 sequences, less than 7% seen once. Treatment in this sample: PENTA 11 planned treatment interruption arm or continuous ART arm. The sample here was CD45RA+ CD4+ T cells from PBMCs, pooled from several time points, taken from a donor given antiretroviral therapy, either interrupted or continuous. Regarding subset: naive CD4+ CD45RA+ CD45RO- T cells. The receptors stem from a pool of human donors with HIV.

The sample holds many counts of this clonotype. The V gene is TRBV28, the J gene TRBJ2-7; tentatively, D is TRBD2 (5 bases). In germline, CDR1 is MDHEN, CDR2 SYDVKM. V lost 4 bases, J lost 7 bases, and 11 bases lay in between. The CDR3 has 12 residues. CDR3 nucleotides: TGTGCCAGCAGTTCTAGGACTTGGGAGCAGTACTTC. Its translation: CASSSRTWEQYF. Full variable domain (remainder filled in from reference TRBV28 and TRBJ2-7): DVKVTQSSRYLVKRTGEKVFLECVQDMDHENMFWYRQDPGLGLRLIYFSYDVKMKEKGDIPEGYSVSREKKERFSLILESASTNQTSMYLCASSSRTWEQYFGPGTRLTVT.

This clonotype was seen at least ten times. The V gene is TRBV7-3, the J gene TRBJ1-1, with D maybe TRBD1 (6 bases). The CDR3 runs 15 residues. The germline V gene encodes CDR1 SGHTA and CDR2 FQGTGA. V was pared by 5 bases and J by 3 bases, with 16 bases between. In DNA, the CDR3 is TGTGCCAGCAGCAAAGACCCGGGGGCAGACACTGAAGCTTTCTTT. Translated: CASSKDPGADTEAFF.

This clonotype was observed a few times. The chain uses TRBV5-4 and TRBJ2-3; 10 nucleotides line up with TRBD2. Trimming took 4 bases from V and 2 from J; bases not matched to a gene: 13. The V gene's germline CDR1 is SGHNT and CDR2 YYREEE (reference sequence). The length of the CDR3 is 18 residues. The CDR3 loop reads CASSLGGLAGVTTDTQYF. CDR3 sequence (DNA): TGTGCCAGCAGCCTCGGGGGCCTAGCGGGAGTAACCACAGATACGCAGTATTTT. Based on the CDR3 plus reference TRBV5-4 and TRBJ2-3, the full variable domain is ETGVTQSPTHLIKTRGQQVTLRCSSQSGHNTVSWYQQALGQGPQFIFQYYREEENGRGNFPPRFSGLQFPNYSSELNVNALELDDSALYLCASSLGGLAGVTTDTQYFGPGTRLTVL.

This clonotype was observed at least ten times. The rearrangement uses TRBV10-3 and TRBJ1-1; 8 bases agree with TRBD1. The germline V gene has CDR1 ENHRY and CDR2 SYGVKD. Trimming took 2 bases from V and 7 from J; bases not matched to a gene: 15. This CDR3 is 17 amino acids long. The CDR3 spells CAISEPKQGVQVGEAFF. In nucleotides, the CDR3 is TGTGCCATCAGTGAGCCCAAACAGGGGGTTCAGGTCGGTGAAGCTTTCTTT.

This clonotype was detected many times. The chain recombines TRBV7-9 with TRBJ1-1; D is unclear. CDR3 length equals 12 residues. Per the germline V gene, CDR1 is SEHNR and CDR2 is FQNEAQ (reference sequence). The V gene lost 5 bases and the J gene lost 4 bases, with 8 bases spanning the gap. DNA of the CDR3: TGTGCCAGCAGCCTGGGGAGCACTGAAGCTTTCTTT. As protein: CASSLGSTEAFF.

This clonotype was detected many times. The chain links TRBV20-1 to TRBJ2-1; D is perhaps TRBD2 (6 bases). The CDR3 sequence is 12 residues long. Germline CDR1 and CDR2: DFQATT and SNEGSKA (reference sequence). V was cut by 4 bases and J by 10 bases, with 14 bases left in between. The CDR3 here is CSAMGLHREQFF. CDR3 nucleotides: TGCAGTGCTATGGGACTCCATCGGGAGCAGTTCTTC.

This clonotype was seen many times. The chain couples TRBV12-3 or TRBV12-4 to TRBJ1-1; TRBD1 aligns across 7 bases. CDR3 length: 14 residues. The V segment lost 2 bases and the J segment 3 bases; nucleotides outside the gene matches: 3. CDR3 sequence reads: CASSLRTGDTEAFF. DNA for the CDR3: TGTGCCAGCAGTTTACGGACAGGAGACACTGAAGCTTTCTTT.

This clonotype has a handful of counts. This chain links TRBV19 with TRBJ2-7; the D is unclear. Trimming took 3 bases from V and 6 from J, leaving 12 bases between them. CDR1 and CDR2 from the germline V gene are LNHDA and SQIVND (reference sequence). CDR3 length equals 13 residues. The CDR3 DNA is TGTGCCAGTAGTATTCCGGGTTTGGGCGAGCAGTACTTC. It encodes CASSIPGLGEQYF.

This clonotype has more than one count but fewer than ten. This chain uses TRBV6-4 with TRBJ2-5; TRBD1 matches 8 bases. Trimming removed 6 bases from V and 4 bases from J; junction bases left unmatched: 19. The germline V gene encodes CDR1 MRHNA and CDR2 SNTAGT. This CDR3 comprises 18 residues. The CDR3 region has the DNA TGTGCCAGCAGGGGTCTTCATTTCTCAGGGGGCGGCGGAGAGACCCAGTACTTC. Protein sequence: CASRGLHFSGGGGETQYF.

To note about this clonotype: One base away lies a much larger clone, so this may be a sequencing read error. This chain uses TRBV5-1 with TRBJ1-4; possible D gene TRBD1, 6 bases. This CDR3 is built from 14 residues. CDR1 and CDR2 (germline): SGHRS, YFSETQ. The V end was cut by 4 bases, the J end by 7 bases, with 14 bases between. This chain's CDR3 is CASSTRNRAEKLFF. DNA for the CDR3: TGCGCCAGCAGCACACGGAACAGGGCTGAAAAACTGTTTTTT.

This clonotype has just one count. CDR3: CASSQAVWSTEAFF. CDR3 DNA: TGTGCCAGCAGCCAGGCCGTTTGGAGCACTGAAGCTTTCTTT. The chain combines TRBV3-1 with TRBJ1-1; D remains ambiguous. V lost 3 bases to trimming and J lost 4 bases, with 12 bases between them. The CDR3 extends over 14 amino acids. CDR1 and CDR2 from the germline V gene are LGHDT and YNNKEL (reference sequence).

V is TRBV20-1 and J is TRBJ2-3; maybe TRBD2 (6 bases). CDR3 length: 14 residues. The germline V and J ends were trimmed by 4 bases and 0 bases, with 11 bases remaining between them. Germline CDR1 DFQATT, CDR2 SNEGSKA (reference sequence). The CDR3 coding sequence is TGCAGTGCTATAGCGGCCCCTAGCACAGATACGCAGTATTTT. Translation: CSAIAAPSTDTQYF.

This clonotype appeared many times. This rearrangement joins TRBV29-1 to TRBJ1-1, with a weak D call TRBD1 (6 bases). Germline values: CDR1 SQVTM, CDR2 ANQGSEA. The CDR3 length is 13 residues. Trimming removed 6 bases at V and 2 bases at J, with 13 bases between. CDR3: CSVGGRLNTEAFF. The CDR3, as DNA: TGCAGCGTCGGGGGCCGATTAAACACTGAAGCTTTCTTT.